The table lists the clone carrying this T cell receptor beta chain with a count of one. Its antigen is currently unknown. V trimming: 2 bases; J trimming: 4 bases; junction bases outside the gene matches: 8. The germline gives CDR1 MNHEY, CDR2 SVGEGT. This CDR3 comprises 16 residues. Isolation of CD4+ T cells took place after 10 days of culture. Testing of the vaccine recipients showed negative nucleocapsid antibodies and no prior SARS-CoV-2 infection. The data belong to a study of vaccination effects on CD4 cells after COVID-19. Produced via immunoSEQ multiplex PCR; TCRdb's table is partial and in-frame only. Of tens of thousands of clones in the sample, roughly four fifths were seen once.

The rearrangement uses TRBV6-2 or TRBV6-3 and TRBJ2-3; 8 positions match TRBD2. The input for sequencing was CD4+ T cells from PBMCs cultured without peptide, taken before COVID-19 vaccination. The TCR was taken from a human donor who received a COVID-19 vaccine. The CDR3 DNA sequence: TGTGCCAGCAGTTACCTGGTAGCGGGGTACCCAGATACGCAGTATTTT. Translating it yields CASSYLVAGYPDTQYF.